The source of this T cell receptor beta chain is a study of tissue T cells after allogeneic stem cell transplantation. At the level of the study: Pre-transplant PBMCs were recipient-derived, available from four or five GVHD patients. Where cell numbers permitted, CD3+ T cells were sorted from preserved blood and marrow. Study-wide results and caveats: Blood and spleen captured only part of the tissue TCR repertoire. TCR repertoires tracked anatomic similarity, regardless of disease or transplant status.

The CDR3 has 15 residues. Germline V gene data show CDR1 as KGHDR and CDR2 as SFDVKD. With 3 bases clipped from V and 6 bases from J, the junction kept 8 bases outside the gene matches. Notes on this clone: What it recognizes is unknown.

Produced via immunoSEQ multiplex PCR; TCRdb's table is partial and in-frame only. The data hold 25,000 to 35,000 clones, with approximately 85% observed a single time. The sequence was collected from a woman aged 18-55 years who later had graft-versus-host disease after an allogeneic stem cell transplant. The V call is TRBV24-1, the J call TRBJ2-3; 7 nucleotides line up with TRBD1. Sequencing used blood, obtained before transplantation. Here the CDR3 DNA reads TGTGCCACCAGTGATGCCGGGACAGCCGGGGATACGCAGTATTTT. Translating it yields CATSDAGTAGDTQYF.